The rows below give T cell receptor beta chains drawn from one sample of a study of patients and donors after allogeneic stem cell transplantation. MiXCR, run by TCRdb on the RT-PCR reads, gives a single entry per CDR3 protein. The data show 80,000 to 90,000 distinct CDR3 sequences, about 48% seen once. Sequencing was carried out using blood, either unsorted or a sorted T cell fraction (not recorded which). The receptors derive from a human donor who was either an allogeneic HSCT recipient or a stem cell or donor lymphocyte infusion donor (not recorded which). It is not recorded whose cells these are; they may come from a transplant donor. Both conserved end residues are part of each CDR3. A D gene is named only where the DNA matches it firmly. A row's size may be missing; if present it is once, few, many or a size class.

TGTGCCAGCAGAAAACGAACTGAGGGGGCTCGTCAGCCCCAGCATTTT	CASRKRTEGARQPQHF	TRBJ1-5	TRBV7-9	few	TRBD1
TGCAGTGCTAGAGTTACCGACAGGGGAGACGGCTACACCTTC	CSARVTDRGDGYTF	TRBJ1-2	TRBV20-1	few	TRBD1
TGTGCCAGCAGCAGGAGCAGCCAAGAGACCCAGTACTTC	CASSRSSQETQYF	TRBJ2-5	TRBV7-2	.	.
TGTGCCAGCAGCTTAGTAGTCTGGCGCTATGGCTACACCTTC	CASSLVVWRYGYTF	TRBJ1-2	TRBV11-2	few	.
TGTGCCAGCAGTTATGGTGCGGGAAACACTGAAGCTTTCTTT	CASSYGAGNTEAFF	TRBJ1-1	TRBV6-5	.	.
TGTGCCAGCAGTTTATCGGCTAGAGGGGCGGACTACGAGCAGTACTTC	CASSLSARGADYEQYF	TRBJ2-7	TRBV28	.	.
TGTGCCAGCTCACCACGAGAGTTGAACACTGAAGCTTTCTTT	CASSPRELNTEAFF	TRBJ1-1	TRBV18	few	.
TGTGCCAGCAGCTCATGGACAGGGGGTCCTGGAAACACCATATATTTT	CASSSWTGGPGNTIYF	TRBJ1-3	TRBV7-2	.	TRBD1
TGTGCCAGCAGCTTAGTAGGGGATCAGCCCCAGCATTTT	CASSLVGDQPQHF	TRBJ1-5	TRBV5-6	few	.
TGTGCCAGCAGCTTCCACAATTCGAAACTTAATAGCAATCAGCCCCAGCATTTT	CASSFHNSKLNSNQPQHF	TRBJ1-5	TRBV7-2	few	.
TGCGCCAGCAGCTTGGATAGTTTACCGAACACTGAAGCTTTCTTT	CASSLDSLPNTEAFF	TRBJ1-1	TRBV5-1	.	.
TGTGCCAGCAGTTTAAACGGCCCGCCCGCCTACAATGAGCAGTTCTTC	CASSLNGPPAYNEQFF	TRBJ2-1	TRBV28	.	.
TGCAGCGTTGAAGGCTGGGCAGTGACAGGAGGCGAGCAGTACTTC	CSVEGWAVTGGEQYF	TRBJ2-7	TRBV29-1	.	.
TGTGCCAGCAGCTTAGGCTGGACAGGGGGTTCGGCCTATGGCTACACCTTC	CASSLGWTGGSAYGYTF	TRBJ1-2	TRBV7-9	.	TRBD1
TGTGCCAGCAGACAAAACACTGAAGCTTTCTTT	CASRQNTEAFF	TRBJ1-1	TRBV12-3/TRBV12-4	few	.
TGCAGCGGAGCCGGGGGCCACTATGGCTACACCTTC	CSGAGGHYGYTF	TRBJ1-2	TRBV29-1	few	.
TGCAGTGCTAGCCGCGATGGCTACACCTTC	CSASRDGYTF	TRBJ1-2	TRBV20-1	.	.
TGTGCCAGCTCACGGGGACAGGAACCCTATGAAGCTTTCTTT	CASSRGQEPYEAFF	TRBJ1-1	TRBV18	few	TRBD1
TGTGCCAGCAGTGGGACGGGGGTATACGGGACTGAAGCTTTCTTT	CASSGTGVYGTEAFF	TRBJ1-1	TRBV27	.	.
TGTGCCAGCAGTCGGGACAGGGTGCTAAACACTGAAGCTTTCTTT	CASSRDRVLNTEAFF	TRBJ1-1	TRBV6-6	few	TRBD1
TGTGCCAGCAGCCAAGATCCAGCCGGGGCAGGAGGTGAAAAACTGTTTTTT	CASSQDPAGAGGEKLFF	TRBJ1-4	TRBV3-1	.	.
TGTGCCAGCAGTGACGCTTATGGCTACACCTTC	CASSDAYGYTF	TRBJ1-2	TRBV6-2/TRBV6-3	few	.
TGTGCCACCAGTGGTCCCCTGACTAGCGGGCTGAACACCGGGGAGCTGTTTTTT	CATSGPLTSGLNTGELFF	TRBJ2-2	TRBV24-1	.	TRBD2
TGTGCCAGCAACCGCGCCAGGGACAATCAGCCCCAGCATTTT	CASNRARDNQPQHF	TRBJ1-5	TRBV2	once	.
TGTGCCAGCAGTTACGCTGACCAGGGAAACACCATATATTTT	CASSYADQGNTIYF	TRBJ1-3	TRBV6-5	.	.
TGTGCCAGCAGTGTAGACCGGGACTCCTACGAGCAGTACTTC	CASSVDRDSYEQYF	TRBJ2-7	TRBV6-4	.	.
TGTGCCAGCAGGACAGCTATGAACACTGAAGCTTTCTTT	CASRTAMNTEAFF	TRBJ1-1	TRBV6-5	.	.
TGCAGTGCTAGAGACATTTTAGATCAGCCCCAGCATTTT	CSARDILDQPQHF	TRBJ1-5	TRBV20-1	.	.
TGTGCCAGCAGCACCGGGACAGGGAGGGATTATGGCTACACCTTC	CASSTGTGRDYGYTF	TRBJ1-2	TRBV28	.	TRBD1
TGCGCCAGCAGCCAAGAGTGGGGTCATCAGCCCCAGCATTTT	CASSQEWGHQPQHF	TRBJ1-5	TRBV4-3	.	.
TGCAGCGGTGTCCGGGACAGGGTGAACACTGAAGCTTTCTTT	CSGVRDRVNTEAFF	TRBJ1-1	TRBV29-1	.	TRBD1
TGTGCCAGCAGTTCAGTTCCGGGACAGGGTAACACTGAAGCTTTCTTT	CASSSVPGQGNTEAFF	TRBJ1-1	TRBV7-3	.	TRBD1
TGTGCCAGCAGTACCTCAGCGGAAACTCGGTACAATGAGCAGTTCTTC	CASSTSAETRYNEQFF	TRBJ2-1	TRBV12-3/TRBV12-4	.	.
TGTGCCAGCACCCCAGGGGCGGCCTCGGCTGAAGCTTTCTTT	CASTPGAASAEAFF	TRBJ1-1	TRBV28	.	.
TGTGCCAGCAGCTTGATCAGAAATAATTCACCCCTCCACTTT	CASSLIRNNSPLHF	TRBJ1-6	TRBV7-9	.	.
TGTGCCAGCAGTTACTTGCGGACAGCCAACTATGGCTACACCTTC	CASSYLRTANYGYTF	TRBJ1-2	TRBV6-5	.	.
TGTGCCAGCAGCTTGTTAGGGGCAGGTAGTCAGCCCCAGCATTTT	CASSLLGAGSQPQHF	TRBJ1-5	TRBV5-5	.	.
TGCAGCGTTGAAGCCCAGGGGCGATACACTGAAGCTTTCTTT	CSVEAQGRYTEAFF	TRBJ1-1	TRBV29-1	.	.
TGTGCCAGCAGCGTAGGAGGGTTCGGTGAAAAACTGTTTTTT	CASSVGGFGEKLFF	TRBJ1-4	TRBV9	few	.
TGTGCCAGCAGCTTAACGGCAGATAGCAATCAGCCCCAGCATTTT	CASSLTADSNQPQHF	TRBJ1-5	TRBV7-3	.	.
TGCGCCAGCAGCTTGGCCCCAGGGAATCAGCCCCAGCATTTT	CASSLAPGNQPQHF	TRBJ1-5	TRBV5-1	.	.
TGTGCCAGCAGCTTAGCTCCAGCCGGCTACACCTTC	CASSLAPAGYTF	TRBJ1-2	TRBV7-2	.	.
TGTGGCAGCAGCCCCAGGGGGCGCGGAGCTTTCTTT	CGSSPRGRGAFF	TRBJ1-1	TRBV11-2	.	TRBD1
TGTGCCACCAGCTCCCCTGGGGGCCGTTCTGGAAACACCATATATTTT	CATSSPGGRSGNTIYF	TRBJ1-3	TRBV15	few	.
TGTGCTAGTGGTTTTGTGAGCAATCAGCCCCAGCATTTT	CASGFVSNQPQHF	TRBJ1-5	TRBV12-5	many	.
TGCGCCAGCAGCCAAGAAGGGAATTCACCCCTCCACTTT	CASSQEGNSPLHF	TRBJ1-6	TRBV4-3	few	.
TGCAGTGCTGAGCGGGCCTACGGGGGGGATACGCAGTATTTT	CSAERAYGGDTQYF	TRBJ2-3	TRBV20-1	.	TRBD2
TGTGCCAGCAGCCCGGGACAGGGGGCAACCCAGTACTTC	CASSPGQGATQYF	TRBJ2-4	TRBV7-3	.	TRBD1
TGCAGTGCGGGTGGGCGGGAGCGGTACTACGAGCAGTACTTC	CSAGGRERYYEQYF	TRBJ2-7	TRBV20-1	.	TRBD2
TGTGCCAGCAGCTTGCTGGTTACTGAAGCTTTCTTT	CASSLLVTEAFF	TRBJ1-1	TRBV5-6	.	.
TGTGCCAGCAGTCACTCCTACGAGCAGTACTTC	CASSHSYEQYF	TRBJ2-7	TRBV6-2/TRBV6-3	.	.
TGTGCCAGCAGTCCCGTGGGGGGCAGGGTTTTTGAAAAACTGTTTTTT	CASSPVGGRVFEKLFF	TRBJ1-4	TRBV6-5	few	.
TGTGCCAGCTCACCCTCTTCAGGGCGCGGCTACACCTTC	CASSPSSGRGYTF	TRBJ1-2	TRBV18	.	.
TGCAGTGCGGAATGGACTAGCGGGTATAGCACAGATACGCAGTATTTT	CSAEWTSGYSTDTQYF	TRBJ2-3	TRBV20-1	.	TRBD2
TGTGCCAGCAGTTCCCCTCCGGGACAGGCGGACTATGGCTACACCTTC	CASSSPPGQADYGYTF	TRBJ1-2	TRBV6-5	.	TRBD1
TGTGCCAGCAGTGGATACACGTATAGCAATCAGCCCCAGCATTTT	CASSGYTYSNQPQHF	TRBJ1-5	TRBV28	.	.
TGTGCCAGCAGCTCTAGCCTCGGAGGTCCTTATGGCTACACCTTC	CASSSSLGGPYGYTF	TRBJ1-2	TRBV7-6	.	.
TGTGCCAGCAGTAGACGACAGGGGGCTAATCAGCCCCAGCATTTT	CASSRRQGANQPQHF	TRBJ1-5	TRBV6-2/TRBV6-3	.	TRBD1
TGCAGCGTTGACAGTAGGGAGGGCTACACCTTC	CSVDSREGYTF	TRBJ1-2	TRBV29-1	.	.